A single sample is the source of the 14 T cell receptor beta chains below, sequenced in a study of CD8 T cells in ankylosing spondylitis. TCRdb passed the 5' RACE reads through MiXCR, listing each CDR3 protein once. The sample includes roughly 46,000 distinct CDR3 sequences, about 4.2% of them seen just once. Specimen: blood, either unsorted or a sorted T cell fraction (not recorded which). Receptors were obtained from a female donor with ankylosing spondylitis or in good health (not recorded which).

The J gene is TRBJ2-1, the V gene TRBV9; 7 positions agree with TRBD2. The V segment lost 4 bases and the J segment 0 bases; nucleotides outside the gene matches: 10. Germline CDR1 and CDR2: SGDLS and YYNGEE. The CDR3 is made up of 17 amino acids. This chain's CDR3 is CASSPRLAHSSYNEQFF. The CDR3 coding sequence is TGTGCCAGCAGCCCAAGACTAGCTCATAGCTCCTACAATGAGCAGTTCTTC.

This clonotype was observed at least ten times. The V and J genes are TRBV9 and TRBJ1-1; 8 nucleotides line up with TRBD1. V lost 0 bases to trimming and J lost 4 bases; unmatched junction nucleotides: 8. CDR3 length: 16 amino acids. Germline V gene data show CDR1 as SGDLS and CDR2 as YYNGEE. DNA for the CDR3: TGTGCCAGCAGCGTAGCCCCCCAGGGGGCCCCCACTGAAGCTTTCTTT. This encodes CASSVAPQGAPTEAFF.

This clonotype was picked up many times. The J gene is TRBJ1-6, the V gene TRBV9, with unresolved D. Per germline, CDR1 SGDLS and CDR2 YYNGEE. The V end was cut by 0 bases, the J end by 4 bases, with 8 bases between. This CDR3 has 15 residues. CDR3: CASSVEEPYNSPLHF. The DNA of the CDR3 is TGTGCCAGCAGCGTAGAGGAGCCTTATAATTCACCCCTCCACTTT.

This clonotype was detected ten times or more. The CDR3 sequence: CASSAGQGEGQPQHF. In DNA form, the CDR3 reads TGTGCCAGCAGCGCCGGACAGGGGGAGGGTCAGCCCCAGCATTTT. The J gene is TRBJ1-5, the V gene TRBV9; TRBD1 matches at 10 bases. Germline assignment: CDR1 SGDLS and CDR2 YYNGEE. The CDR3 contains 15 residues. The junction had 6 bases not matched to a gene; V was cut back by 3 bases and J by 6 bases.

This clonotype was picked up a small number of times. This rearrangement joins TRBV9 to TRBJ2-2, with TRBD1 as a possible D gene (6 bases). The germline gives CDR1 SGDLS, CDR2 YYNGEE. The length of the CDR3 is 14 residues. V was clipped by 5 bases and J by 2 bases, with 10 bases between them. The CDR3 loop is CASRPGTNTGELFF. CDR3 coding DNA: TGTGCCAGCAGACCCGGGACAAACACCGGGGAGCTGTTTTTT.

This clonotype was recorded at least ten times. The rearrangement links TRBV9 to TRBJ1-4; TRBD1 is a possible D gene (5 bases). The CDR3 loop spans 15 amino acids. Trimming pared 0 bases from V and 8 bases from J, leaving 14 bases between. Germline lookup yields CDR1 SGDLS and CDR2 YYNGEE. The CDR3 DNA reads as TGTGCCAGCAGCGTAGAGGGCAGGGTGGGAGAAAAACTGTTTTTT. Amino acids: CASSVEGRVGEKLFF.

This clonotype was observed at least ten times. The chain employs TRBV9 and TRBJ2-7; D may be TRBD1 (6 bases). Trimming removed 3 bases from V and 8 bases from J, with 15 bases in between. The CDR3 has 13 amino acids. CDR1 is SGDLS, CDR2 YYNGEE, per germline. CDR3 in amino acids: CASSEGGPSKQYF. In nucleotides, the CDR3 is TGTGCCAGCAGCGAAGGGGGTCCCTCGAAGCAGTACTTC.

This clonotype was observed many times. The chain combines TRBV9 with TRBJ1-2; D remains ambiguous. V lost 3 bases and J 6 bases, leaving 6 bases between the germline ends. The CDR3 has 11 residues. Per germline, CDR1 SGDLS and CDR2 YYNGEE. CDR3 nucleotides: TGTGCCAGCAGCGCGAATGATGGCTACACCTTC. As protein: CASSANDGYTF. The whole variable domain, filled in from reference TRBV9 and TRBJ1-2, reads DSGVTQTPKHLITATGQRVTLRCSPRSGDLSVYWYQQSLDQGLQFLIQYYNGEERAKGNILERFSAQQFPDLHSELNLSSLELGDSALYFCASSANDGYTFGSGTRLTVV.

This clonotype was counted many times. The chain links TRBV9 to TRBJ2-5; D could derive from TRBD1 or TRBD2 (7 bases each). V was shortened by 3 bases and J by 3 bases, with 15 bases between the two germline ends. The CDR3 consists of 15 residues. CDR1 and CDR2 from the germline V gene are SGDLS and YYNGEE. The CDR3 loop reads CASSAPGGAEETQYF. The CDR3 bases are TGTGCCAGCAGCGCCCCAGGGGGGGCAGAAGAGACCCAGTACTTC.

This clonotype was counted at least ten times. The rearrangement joins TRBV9 to TRBJ2-3, with TRBD1 matching over 8 bases. The V gene end was trimmed by 3 bases and the J gene end by 7 bases; junction bases not matched to a gene: 10. CDR1 and CDR2 from the germline V gene are SGDLS and YYNGEE. The CDR3 has 15 amino acids. CDR3 in DNA: TGTGCCAGCAGCGAACAGGGGGTTAGGGGGAATACGCAGTATTTT. Its translation is CASSEQGVRGNTQYF. Full variable domain (rest looked up from reference TRBV9 and TRBJ2-3): DSGVTQTPKHLITATGQRVTLRCSPRSGDLSVYWYQQSLDQGLQFLIQYYNGEERAKGNILERFSAQQFPDLHSELNLSSLELGDSALYFCASSEQGVRGNTQYFGPGTRLTVL.

This clonotype was counted many times. The V and J genes are TRBV9 and TRBJ1-6, with 7 bases aligning to TRBD1. Per the germline V gene, CDR1 is SGDLS and CDR2 is YYNGEE. This CDR3 contains 17 residues. V shed 4 bases and J 6 bases; nucleotides not matched to a gene: 13. The CDR3: CASSPPGYGQVNSPLHF. Here the CDR3 DNA reads TGTGCCAGCAGCCCCCCGGGATATGGACAGGTTAATTCACCCCTCCACTTT.

In this sample, this clonotype is medium-sized. V usage is TRBV9 and J usage is TRBJ2-1, with 8 bases aligning to TRBD1. This CDR3 is 16 amino acids long. The germline V gene has CDR1 SGDLS and CDR2 YYNGEE. Trimming took 0 bases from V and 3 from J; bases not matched to a gene: 5. The CDR3 region has the DNA TGTGCCAGCAGCGTAGGAGTAGGACAGGGCTACAATGAGCAGTTCTTC. Protein: CASSVGVGQGYNEQFF.

Ten or more counts support this clonotype. The chain couples TRBV9 to TRBJ1-4; TRBD1 aligns across 11 bases. V trimming: 0 bases; J trimming: 10 bases; junction bases outside the gene matches: 2. Germline CDR1 reads SGDLS; CDR2 reads YYNGEE. The CDR3 runs 14 residues. The CDR3 bases are TGTGCCAGCAGCGTAGGGGGACAGGGGGGAAAACTGTTTTTT. Translating it yields CASSVGGQGGKLFF.

This clonotype was found many times. The chain joins TRBV9 to TRBJ2-1, with 7 bases lining up with TRBD1. The CDR3 spans 13 residues. Germline trimming cut 2 bases from V and 10 bases from J; bases unmatched to any gene: 6. Germline-derived CDR1 and CDR2 are SGDLS and YYNGEE. The CDR3 nucleotides are TGTGCCAGCAGCGTTAGGGGGCAGGGGGAGCAGTTCTTC. This sequence encodes CASSVRGQGEQFF.